The next 3 T cell receptor beta chains were all read from a single sample in a study of T cells in Graves' hyperthyroidism and ophthalmopathy (dated by TCRdb to about 2019). Libraries were prepared through multiplex PCR. Reads for this sample came from an Illumina HiSeq 2000. TCR beta CDR3 regions were amplified from RNA transcripts. A first-round RT-PCR of the TCR CDR3 used the HTBI primer set with the Qiagen OneStep RT-PCR kit. TCRdb redid the processing of the public reads, applying fastp at Q25 and MiXCR, and retained in-frame beta chains. Every CDR3 protein is listed once, alongside the most common genes and DNA of its rows. This sample comprises some 760,000 distinct CDR3 sequences, 12% to 15% of them detected only once. The ten largest clonotypes hold roughly 10% of the sample. Sequencing was carried out using blood. These receptor sequences come from a woman between 18 and 29 years old with Graves' hyperthyroidism.

This clonotype was observed at least ten times. V and J are TRBV6-6 and TRBJ2-7, with 10 bases lining up with TRBD2. The CDR3 has 18 residues. Germline trimming cut 2 bases from V and 1 base from J; bases unmatched to any gene: 11. CDR1 is MNHNY and CDR2 is SVGAGI in the germline V gene (reference sequence). The CDR3 bases are TGTGCCAGCAGTTACAAAAAACCGGGACTAGCGTCTTCCTACGAGCAGTACTTC. Protein product: CASSYKKPGLASSYEQYF.

The rearrangement joins TRBV13 to TRBJ2-5, with TRBD2 identical over 7 bases. Per germline, CDR1 PRHDT and CDR2 FYEKMQ (reference sequence). V gave up 8 bases and J gave up 5 bases; unmatched junction bases: 14. CDR3 size: 15 residues. The CDR3 protein is CASQRKAGRRETQYF. The CDR3 nucleotides read TGTGCCAGCCAGCGTAAAGCGGGACGACGGGAGACCCAGTACTTC.

This clonotype has a count of ten or more. The chain recombines TRBV7-9 with TRBJ2-2, with D perhaps assigned TRBD1 or TRBD2 (6 bases each). From germline, CDR1 is SEHNR and CDR2 FQNEAQ (reference sequence). The CDR3 is 15 amino acids. V lost 2 bases and J lost 5, with 12 bases in between. The CDR3: CASSLTGARTGELFF. In DNA, the CDR3 is TGTGCCAGCAGCTTAACGGGGGCTCGGACCGGGGAGCTGTTTTTT.